The next 17 T cell receptor beta chains were all read from a single sample in a study of blood T cell repertoires in COVID-19. Produced via immunoSEQ multiplex PCR; TCRdb's table is partial and in-frame only. In the table there are about 120,000 clones, around 80% of which are singletons. The material sequenced was peripheral blood. These receptors originate from a man aged 60 to 75 with active or convalescent COVID-19.

This clone was seen a handful of times. The J gene is TRBJ2-5, the V gene TRBV27; D is unclear. The CDR3 covers 14 residues. With 0 bases removed from V and 5 bases from J, the gap between germline ends came to 10 bases. From germline, CDR1 is MNHEY and CDR2 SMNVEV (reference sequence). The CDR3 DNA reads TGTGCCAGCAGTTTATCTCGGTCGATTGAGACCCAGTACTTC. It is translated as CASSLSRSIETQYF.

The V call is TRBV9, the J call TRBJ1-3; D remains ambiguous. Germline V lookup: CDR1 SGDLS, CDR2 YYNGEE. CDR3 size: 16 residues. V shed 0 bases and J shed 0 bases, with 10 bases lying between them. The CDR3 DNA is TGTGCCAGCAGCGTAGTAGCGAGCCTCTCTGGAAACACCATATATTTT. This codes for CASSVVASLSGNTIYF.

This clone turned up a few times. The chain uses TRBV27 and TRBJ2-5; possibly TRBD2 for D (5 bases). CDR1 and CDR2 from the germline V gene are MNHEY and SMNVEV (reference sequence). This CDR3 has 15 amino acids. Between the trimmed V and J ends, which lost 5 bases and 1 base, there was a span of 14 bases. CDR3 in amino acids: CASSLTFGGQETQYF. The CDR3 coding sequence is TGTGCCAGCAGTCTAACTTTTGGAGGCCAAGAGACCCAGTACTTC.

The chain recombines TRBV9 with TRBJ2-5, with 9 bases lining up with TRBD2. The CDR3 has 16 amino acids. After removal of 1 base from V and 2 bases from J, the junction contained 6 bases not matched to a gene. The germline gives CDR1 SGDLS, CDR2 YYNGEE. The CDR3 bases are TGTGCCAGCAGCGTACTAGCGGGGATGATACAAGAGACCCAGTACTTC. This gives the protein CASSVLAGMIQETQYF.

CDR3 loop: CASSEGTGRNEKLFF. In nucleotides, the CDR3 is TGTGCCAGCAGCGAGGGGACAGGCAGAAATGAAAAACTGTTTTTT. The chain combines TRBV6-4 with TRBJ1-4; TRBD1 agrees at 8 bases. This CDR3 spans 15 amino acids. The V and J ends lost 6 bases and 5 bases, in that order; junction bases with no gene match: 8. Germline V gives CDR1 MRHNA, CDR2 SNTAGT.

This sequence joins TRBV6-2 or TRBV6-3 and TRBJ2-4, with 7 bases lining up with TRBD2. The CDR3 totals 13 residues. Germline CDR1 MNHEY, CDR2 SVGEGT. Trimming at V came to 6 bases and at J to 9 bases, leaving 8 bases not matched to a gene. The CDR3 sequence: CASSGTTAGIQYF. CDR3 coding DNA: TGTGCCAGCAGCGGGACTACCGCGGGCATTCAGTACTTC.

The chain's CDR3 is CASMGGGGSYEQYF. CDR3 coding DNA: TGTGCCAGCATGGGCGGGGGGGGCTCCTACGAGCAGTACTTC. The V call is TRBV7-9, the J call TRBJ2-7; 9 nucleotides match TRBD2. Trimming removed 7 bases from V and 0 bases from J; junction bases left unmatched: 4. Germline CDR1 reads SEHNR; CDR2 reads FQNEAQ (reference sequence). CDR3 length equals 14 residues.

The rearrangement uses TRBV27 and TRBJ2-1; 10 bases fit TRBD2. CDR1 is MNHEY, CDR2 SMNVEV, per germline (reference sequence). The CDR3 runs to 16 residues. V lost 8 bases to trimming and J lost 8 bases; unmatched junction nucleotides: 15. The CDR3 region is CASGALAGAVGYEQFF. In DNA, the CDR3 is TGTGCCAGCGGGGCCCTAGCGGGGGCTGTAGGGTATGAGCAGTTCTTC.

In its sample, this clone was seen once. The V and J genes are TRBV7-2 and TRBJ2-1; no reliable D call. The V and J ends lost 5 bases and 2 bases respectively, with 16 bases between them. The CDR3 consists of 16 residues. CDR1 and CDR2 from the germline V gene are SGHTA and FQGNSA. CDR3 sequence: CASSLRVGFPYNEQFF. The CDR3 DNA reads TGTGCCAGCAGCCTCCGGGTTGGCTTCCCCTACAATGAGCAGTTCTTC.

V and J are TRBV16 and TRBJ2-7, with 7 bases lining up with TRBD1. The junction had 4 bases not matched to a gene; V was cut back by 0 bases and J by 5 bases. The CDR3 runs to 14 residues. Germline V lookup: CDR1 KGHSY, CDR2 FQNENV. The CDR3 loop is CASSQSRQGDEQYF. CDR3 in DNA: TGTGCCAGCAGCCAATCACGGCAGGGGGACGAGCAGTACTTC.

The chain links TRBV14 to TRBJ1-1; unclear D gene. Germline CDR1 reads SGHDN; CDR2 reads FVKESK. V was shortened by 3 bases and J by 3 bases, with 11 bases between the two germline ends. The CDR3 extends over 14 amino acids. The CDR3 sequence is CASSQGGMDTEAFF. The CDR3, as DNA: TGTGCCAGCAGCCAGGGAGGGATGGACACTGAAGCTTTCTTT.

The V gene is TRBV7-3, the J gene TRBJ1-1; D is uncertain. V lost 1 base and J lost 0, with 9 bases in between. CDR1 and CDR2 from the germline V gene are SGHTA and FQGTGA. CDR3 length: 15 amino acids. This CDR3 reads CASSLSRDLNTEAFF. The CDR3 nucleotides read TGTGCCAGCAGCTTAAGTCGGGATTTGAACACTGAAGCTTTCTTT. The full variable domain, its missing parts supplied by reference TRBV7-3 and TRBJ1-1, is GAGVSQTPSNKVTEKGKYVELRCDPISGHTALYWYRQSLGQGPEFLIYFQGTGAADDSGLPNDRFFAVRPEGSVSTLKIQRTERGDSAVYLCASSLSRDLNTEAFFGQGTRLTVV.

This chain connects TRBV6-5 to TRBJ1-2; no firm D call. V was clipped by 4 bases and J by 8 bases, with 14 bases between them. This CDR3 spans 13 amino acids. In germline, CDR1 is MNHEY, CDR2 SVGAGI. The CDR3 is CASSSHKASGYTF. The CDR3 bases are TGTGCCAGCAGTTCCCACAAGGCTAGCGGCTACACCTTC.

The genes are TRBV30 and TRBJ1-1; a possible D gene is TRBD1 (5 bases). The CDR3 spans 12 residues. V lost 3 bases and J 5 bases, leaving 10 bases between the germline ends. The germline CDR1 and CDR2 sequences are GTSNPN and SVGIG (reference sequence). DNA of the CDR3: TGTGCCTGGAGCCGCCAGGGAACTGAAGCTTTCTTT. As protein: CAWSRQGTEAFF.

Here the CDR3 reads CASGRYEKLFF. For the CDR3, the DNA is TGTGCCTCCGGTCGCTATGAAAAACTGTTTTTT. This chain joins TRBV19 and TRBJ1-4; D is ambiguous. CDR1 and CDR2 (germline): LNHDA, SQIVND (reference sequence). The CDR3 is 11 residues long. Deletions cut 11 bases from V and 6 bases from J, with 10 bases between.

The chain combines TRBV10-3 with TRBJ2-7; 11 bases line up with TRBD1. The trim removed 3 bases at V and 4 bases at J, leaving 2 bases unmatched. In germline, CDR1 is ENHRY, CDR2 SYGVKD. CDR3 length: 14 amino acids. In DNA form, the CDR3 reads TGTGCCATCAGTGATCGGGACAGGGGGTACGAGCAGTACTTC. Protein product: CAISDRDRGYEQYF.

The chain joins TRBV13 to TRBJ2-7, with D perhaps TRBD1 (6 bases). The CDR3 loop spans 14 amino acids. Trimming removed 5 bases at V and 5 bases at J, with 16 bases between. Germline V gives CDR1 PRHDT, CDR2 FYEKMQ (reference sequence). The CDR3 sequence is CASSPSTTGNEQYF. The CDR3 region has the DNA TGTGCCAGCAGCCCCAGTACCACAGGGAACGAGCAGTACTTC.